Listed below are T cell receptor beta chains from one sample, sequenced in a study of PD-1 blockade in classical Hodgkin lymphoma. Sequenced by immunoSEQ multiplex PCR; TCRdb stores in-frame clones only, minus some. The table includes some 22,000 clones, 70% to 80% detected once. Sequenced material: peripheral blood mononuclear cells (PBMCs), taken before the fourth cycle of nivolumab. The receptors derive from a human donor with classical Hodgkin lymphoma. Both conserved end residues are part of each CDR3. The D gene is left open where the match is weak. Clone size is given for some rows only: seen once, a few or many times, or a class if the clone is expanded.

V gene: TRBV18
D gene: TRBD2
J gene: TRBJ2-1
clone size: -
CDR3 DNA: TGTGCCAGCTCACCAGGAATAGCGGGAGTACACAATGAGCAGTTCTTC
CDR3 protein: CASSPGIAGVHNEQFF

V gene: TRBV6-1
D gene: -
J gene: TRBJ1-4
clone size: -
CDR3 DNA: TGTGCCAGCACCGTTGAGATTAATGAAAAACTGTTTTTT
CDR3 protein: CASTVEINEKLFF

V gene: TRBV7-2
D gene: TRBD1
J gene: TRBJ2-1
clone size: -
CDR3 DNA: TGTGCCAGCAGCCCGGGACAGGCAAGCAATGAGCAGTTCTTC
CDR3 protein: CASSPGQASNEQFF

V gene: TRBV5-1
D gene: TRBD1
J gene: TRBJ1-4
clone size: medium-sized
CDR3 DNA: TGCGCCAGCAGCCCGACAGGGAATAATGAAAAACTGTTTTTT
CDR3 protein: CASSPTGNNEKLFF

V gene: TRBV5-1
D gene: -
J gene: TRBJ2-5
clone size: -
CDR3 DNA: TGCGCCAGCAGCTTGGCGGAGACCCAGTACTTC
CDR3 protein: CASSLAETQYF

V gene: TRBV29-1
D gene: -
J gene: TRBJ2-1
clone size: -
CDR3 DNA: TGCAGCGTTCCTAGGGCTTCCTCCTACAATGAGCAGTTCTTC
CDR3 protein: CSVPRASSYNEQFF

V gene: TRBV19
D gene: -
J gene: TRBJ1-1
clone size: -
CDR3 DNA: TGTGCCAGTAGTATAGGAGGGGTCGGTGGTGAAGCTTTCTTT
CDR3 protein: CASSIGGVGGEAFF

V gene: TRBV7-9
D gene: -
J gene: TRBJ2-1
clone size: -
CDR3 DNA: TGTGCCAGCAGCTTAAGGGAGCCCTCCTACAATGAGCAGTTCTTC
CDR3 protein: CASSLREPSYNEQFF

V gene: TRBV30
D gene: -
J gene: TRBJ1-1
clone size: -
CDR3 DNA: TGTGCCTGGAGGGGGACGGAAAGCACTGAAGCTTTCTTT
CDR3 protein: CAWRGTESTEAFF

V gene: TRBV6-5
D gene: -
J gene: TRBJ1-1
clone size: -
CDR3 DNA: TGTGCCAGCAGCCCTCCTGAGGGGTCTCGGGCTTTCTTT
CDR3 protein: CASSPPEGSRAFF

V gene: TRBV15
D gene: TRBD2
J gene: TRBJ2-7
clone size: -
CDR3 DNA: TGTGCCACCAGCAGTTCCGGACTAGCGGGAGGGTACGAGCAGTACTTC
CDR3 protein: CATSSSGLAGGYEQYF

V gene: TRBV6-5
D gene: -
J gene: TRBJ1-3
clone size: -
CDR3 DNA: TGTGCCAGCAGTTACTCGATCTGGCAGTTGGAGAACACCATATATTTT
CDR3 protein: CASSYSIWQLENTIYF

V gene: TRBV25-1
D gene: -
J gene: TRBJ1-1
clone size: -
CDR3 DNA: TGTGCCAGCAATAGGAACACTGAAGCTTTCTTT
CDR3 protein: CASNRNTEAFF

V gene: TRBV19
D gene: -
J gene: TRBJ2-7
clone size: -
CDR3 DNA: TGTGCCAGTCTCGACGCTTTGACCTACGAGCAGTACTTC
CDR3 protein: CASLDALTYEQYF

V gene: TRBV28
D gene: -
J gene: TRBJ2-5
clone size: -
CDR3 DNA: TGTGCCAGCAGTTTTCATCAGGGGGAGACCCAGTACTTC
CDR3 protein: CASSFHQGETQYF

V gene: TRBV7-9
D gene: -
J gene: TRBJ1-5
clone size: few
CDR3 DNA: TGTGCCAGCAGCTTAACGGGGGACAATCAGCCCCAGCATTTT
CDR3 protein: CASSLTGDNQPQHF

V gene: TRBV29-1
D gene: -
J gene: TRBJ2-3
clone size: -
CDR3 DNA: TGCAGCGTTGTTTCGGGAGCAGATACGCAGTATTTT
CDR3 protein: CSVVSGADTQYF

V gene: TRBV28
D gene: -
J gene: TRBJ1-3
clone size: -
CDR3 DNA: TGTGCCAGCAGTTTTCCCCTTAAGGGCCTCTCTGGAAACACCATATATTTT
CDR3 protein: CASSFPLKGLSGNTIYF

V gene: TRBV19
D gene: TRBD2
J gene: TRBJ2-3
clone size: -
CDR3 DNA: TGTGCCAGTAGTATCCAGCGGGACACAGATACGCAGTATTTT
CDR3 protein: CASSIQRDTDTQYF

V gene: TRBV5-1
D gene: -
J gene: TRBJ2-1
clone size: -
CDR3 DNA: TGCGCCAGCACACAGGGAGTTAGCAATGAGCAGTTCTTC
CDR3 protein: CASTQGVSNEQFF

V gene: TRBV5-4
D gene: -
J gene: TRBJ2-1
clone size: -
CDR3 DNA: TGTGCCAGCAGCTTGGCCGGTCTAGCGCAGTACAATGAGCAGTTCTTC
CDR3 protein: CASSLAGLAQYNEQFF

V gene: TRBV4-1
D gene: TRBD2
J gene: TRBJ2-1
clone size: -
CDR3 DNA: TGCGCCAGCAGCCAAGATCTAGAACTAGCGGTCAACAATGAGCAGTTCTTC
CDR3 protein: CASSQDLELAVNNEQFF

V gene: TRBV2
D gene: -
J gene: TRBJ1-2
clone size: -
CDR3 DNA: TGTGCCAGCAGTGGGGCAGTAAACTATGGCTACACCTTC
CDR3 protein: CASSGAVNYGYTF

V gene: TRBV2
D gene: -
J gene: TRBJ2-1
clone size: -
CDR3 DNA: TGTGCCAGCAGTATCCAGGACAGCTCCTACAATGAGCAGTTCTTC
CDR3 protein: CASSIQDSSYNEQFF

V gene: TRBV7-9
D gene: -
J gene: TRBJ2-7
clone size: -
CDR3 DNA: TGTGCCAGCAGCTCGCTACTGGGTGAAAAAAAGGACCTCTACGAGCAGTACTTC
CDR3 protein: CASSSLLGEKKDLYEQYF

V gene: TRBV30
D gene: TRBD2
J gene: TRBJ2-5
clone size: -
CDR3 DNA: TGTGCCTGGACTGTAAGCGGGAGCCAAGAGACCCAGTACTTC
CDR3 protein: CAWTVSGSQETQYF